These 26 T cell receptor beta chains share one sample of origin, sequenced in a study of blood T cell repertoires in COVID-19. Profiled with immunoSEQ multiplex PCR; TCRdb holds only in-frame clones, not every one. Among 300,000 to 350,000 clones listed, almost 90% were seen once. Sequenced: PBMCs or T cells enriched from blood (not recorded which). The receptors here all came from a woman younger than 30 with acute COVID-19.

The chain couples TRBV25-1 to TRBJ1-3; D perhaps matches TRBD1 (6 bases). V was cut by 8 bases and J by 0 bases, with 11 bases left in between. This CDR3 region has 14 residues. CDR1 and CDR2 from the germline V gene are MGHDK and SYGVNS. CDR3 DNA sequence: TGTGCCAGCGCTACAGGGAGCTCTGGAAACACCATATATTTT. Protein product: CASATGSSGNTIYF.

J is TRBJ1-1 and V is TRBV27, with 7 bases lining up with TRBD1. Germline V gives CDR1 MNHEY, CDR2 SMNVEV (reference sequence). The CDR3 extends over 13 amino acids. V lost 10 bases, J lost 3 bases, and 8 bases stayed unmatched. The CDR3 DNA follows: TGTGCCACCTCGAGGGGGCGCGACACTGAAGCTTTCTTT. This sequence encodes CATSRGRDTEAFF.

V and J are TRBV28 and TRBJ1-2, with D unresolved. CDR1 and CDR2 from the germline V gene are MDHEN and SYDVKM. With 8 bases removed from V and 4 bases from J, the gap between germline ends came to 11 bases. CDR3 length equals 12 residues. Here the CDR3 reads CASLDYIYGYTF. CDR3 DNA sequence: TGTGCCAGCCTTGATTACATCTATGGCTACACCTTC.

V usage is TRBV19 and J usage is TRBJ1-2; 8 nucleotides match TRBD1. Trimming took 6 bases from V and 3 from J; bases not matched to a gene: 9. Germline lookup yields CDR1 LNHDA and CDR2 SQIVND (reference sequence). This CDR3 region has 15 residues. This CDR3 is CASSRSGTGDYGYTF. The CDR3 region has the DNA TGTGCCAGTAGCCGTTCCGGGACAGGCGACTATGGCTACACCTTC.

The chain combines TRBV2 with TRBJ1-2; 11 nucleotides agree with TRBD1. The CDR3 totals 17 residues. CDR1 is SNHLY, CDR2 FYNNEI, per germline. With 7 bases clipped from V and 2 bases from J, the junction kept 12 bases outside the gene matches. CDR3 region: CASNWEDRGLRNYGYTF. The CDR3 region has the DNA TGTGCCAGCAATTGGGAGGACAGGGGGCTGCGAAACTATGGCTACACCTTC.

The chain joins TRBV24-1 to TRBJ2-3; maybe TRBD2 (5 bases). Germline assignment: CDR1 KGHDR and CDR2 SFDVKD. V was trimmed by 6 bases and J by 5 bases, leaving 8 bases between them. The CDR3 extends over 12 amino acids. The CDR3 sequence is CATSSEGDTQYF. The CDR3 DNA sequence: TGTGCCACCAGTTCTGAGGGAGATACGCAGTATTTT.

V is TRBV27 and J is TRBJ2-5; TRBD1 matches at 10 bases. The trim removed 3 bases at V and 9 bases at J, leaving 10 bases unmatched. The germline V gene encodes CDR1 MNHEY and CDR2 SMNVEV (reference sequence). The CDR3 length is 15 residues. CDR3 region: CASSFGGTGDYSQYF. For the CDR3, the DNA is TGTGCCAGCAGTTTCGGGGGGACAGGGGATTATTCCCAGTACTTC.

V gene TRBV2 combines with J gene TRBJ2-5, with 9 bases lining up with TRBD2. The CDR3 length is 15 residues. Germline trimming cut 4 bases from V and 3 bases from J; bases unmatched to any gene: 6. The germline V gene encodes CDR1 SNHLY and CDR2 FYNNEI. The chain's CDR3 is CASSGVGGREETQYF. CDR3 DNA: TGTGCCAGCAGTGGAGTCGGCGGGAGGGAAGAGACCCAGTACTTC.

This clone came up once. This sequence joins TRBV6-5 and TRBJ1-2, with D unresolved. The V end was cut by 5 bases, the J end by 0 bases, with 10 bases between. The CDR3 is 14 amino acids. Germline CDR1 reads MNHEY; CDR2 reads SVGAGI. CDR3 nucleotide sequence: TGTGCCAGCAGTCGCTCTATCCCTAACTATGGCTACACCTTC. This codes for CASSRSIPNYGYTF.

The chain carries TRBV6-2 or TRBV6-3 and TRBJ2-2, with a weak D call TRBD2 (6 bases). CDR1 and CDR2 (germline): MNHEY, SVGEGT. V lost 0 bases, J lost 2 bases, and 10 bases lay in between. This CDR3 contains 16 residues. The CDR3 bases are TGTGCCAGCAGTTACTCACTAGCTAGTAACACCGGGGAGCTGTTTTTT. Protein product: CASSYSLASNTGELFF.

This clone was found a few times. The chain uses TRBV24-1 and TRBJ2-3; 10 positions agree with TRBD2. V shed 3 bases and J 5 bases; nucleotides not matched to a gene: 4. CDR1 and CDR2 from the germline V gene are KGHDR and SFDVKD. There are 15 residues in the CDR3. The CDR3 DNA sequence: TGTGCCACCAGTGATCCGCGGACTAGCGGAGATACGCAGTATTTT. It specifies CATSDPRTSGDTQYF.

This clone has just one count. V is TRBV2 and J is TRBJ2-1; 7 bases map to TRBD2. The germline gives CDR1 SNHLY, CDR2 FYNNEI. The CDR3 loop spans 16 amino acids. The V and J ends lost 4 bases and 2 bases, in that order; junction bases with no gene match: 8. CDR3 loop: CASSVVSGVPYNEQFF. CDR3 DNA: TGTGCCAGCAGTGTGGTCAGCGGGGTCCCCTACAATGAGCAGTTCTTC.

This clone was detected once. The CDR3 DNA is TGTGCCAGCAGCCCCCGACTAGACCCTGTGGAGACCCAGTACTTC. Translated, it gives CASSPRLDPVETQYF. The V call is TRBV11-2, the J call TRBJ2-5; possibly TRBD2 for D (6 bases). Deletions cut 5 bases from V and 5 bases from J, with 18 bases between. Germline V gene sequence: CDR1 SGHAT, CDR2 FQNNGV. The CDR3 consists of 15 residues.

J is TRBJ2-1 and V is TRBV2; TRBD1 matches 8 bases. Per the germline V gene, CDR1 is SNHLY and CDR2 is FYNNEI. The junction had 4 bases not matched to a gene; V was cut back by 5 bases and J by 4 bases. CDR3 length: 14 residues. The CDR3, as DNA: TGTGCCAGCAGTCCAGGGGGCCCATACAATGAGCAGTTCTTC. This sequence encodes CASSPGGPYNEQFF.

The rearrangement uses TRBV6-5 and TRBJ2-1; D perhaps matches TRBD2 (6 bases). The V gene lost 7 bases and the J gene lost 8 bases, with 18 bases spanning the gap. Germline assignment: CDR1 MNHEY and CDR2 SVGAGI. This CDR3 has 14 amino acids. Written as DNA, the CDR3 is TGTGCCAGCACCCTAAGCGGGTTGTACTATGAGCAGTTCTTC. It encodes CASTLSGLYYEQFF.

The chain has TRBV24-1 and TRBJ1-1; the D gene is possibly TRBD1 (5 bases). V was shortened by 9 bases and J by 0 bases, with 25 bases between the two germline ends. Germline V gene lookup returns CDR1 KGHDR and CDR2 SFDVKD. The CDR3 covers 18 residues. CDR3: CATPARRGRKRMNTEAFF. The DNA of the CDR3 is TGTGCCACCCCGGCTCGCCGGGGGAGGAAGCGGATGAACACTGAAGCTTTCTTT.

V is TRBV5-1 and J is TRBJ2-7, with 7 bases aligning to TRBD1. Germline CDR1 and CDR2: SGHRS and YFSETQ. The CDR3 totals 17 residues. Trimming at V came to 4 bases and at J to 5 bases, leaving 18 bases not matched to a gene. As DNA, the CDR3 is TGCGCCAGCAGCCCTCCGGGACAGACCTCCTCTGCCCACGAGCAGTACTTC. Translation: CASSPPGQTSSAHEQYF.

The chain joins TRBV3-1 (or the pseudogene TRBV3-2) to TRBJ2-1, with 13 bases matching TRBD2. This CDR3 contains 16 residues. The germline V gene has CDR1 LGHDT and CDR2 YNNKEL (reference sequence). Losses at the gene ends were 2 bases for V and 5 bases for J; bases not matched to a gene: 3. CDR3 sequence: CASSQILAGGNNEQFF. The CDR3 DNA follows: TGTGCCAGCAGCCAAATACTAGCGGGAGGGAACAATGAGCAGTTCTTC.

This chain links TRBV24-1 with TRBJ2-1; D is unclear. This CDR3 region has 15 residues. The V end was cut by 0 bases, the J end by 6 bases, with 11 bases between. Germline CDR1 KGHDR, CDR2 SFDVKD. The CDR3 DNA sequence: TGTGCCACCAGTGATTTGCCGGAACGCGGCAATGAGCAGTTCTTC. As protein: CATSDLPERGNEQFF.

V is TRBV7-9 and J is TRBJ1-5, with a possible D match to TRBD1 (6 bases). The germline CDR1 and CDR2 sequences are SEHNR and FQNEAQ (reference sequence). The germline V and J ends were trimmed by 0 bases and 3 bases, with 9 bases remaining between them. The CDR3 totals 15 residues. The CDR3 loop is CASSLAGDNNQPQHF. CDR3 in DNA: TGTGCCAGCAGCTTAGCAGGGGACAACAATCAGCCCCAGCATTTT.

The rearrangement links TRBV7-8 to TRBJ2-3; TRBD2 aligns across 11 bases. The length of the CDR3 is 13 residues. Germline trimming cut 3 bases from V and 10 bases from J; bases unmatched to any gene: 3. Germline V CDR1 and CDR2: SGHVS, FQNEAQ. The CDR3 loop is CASSFLAGGAQYF. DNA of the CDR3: TGTGCCAGCAGCTTCCTAGCGGGAGGAGCGCAGTATTTT.

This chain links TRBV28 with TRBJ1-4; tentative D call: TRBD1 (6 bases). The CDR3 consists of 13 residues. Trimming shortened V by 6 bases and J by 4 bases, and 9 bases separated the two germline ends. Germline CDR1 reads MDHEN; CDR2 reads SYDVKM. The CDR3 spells CASRGASNEKLFF. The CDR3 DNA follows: TGTGCCAGCAGGGGGGCAAGTAATGAAAAACTGTTTTTT.

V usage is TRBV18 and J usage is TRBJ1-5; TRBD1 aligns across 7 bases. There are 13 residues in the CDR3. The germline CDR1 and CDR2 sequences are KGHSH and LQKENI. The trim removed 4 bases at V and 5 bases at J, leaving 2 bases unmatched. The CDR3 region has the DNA TGTGCCAGCTCACGGGACAGACATCAGCCCCAGCATTTT. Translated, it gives CASSRDRHQPQHF.

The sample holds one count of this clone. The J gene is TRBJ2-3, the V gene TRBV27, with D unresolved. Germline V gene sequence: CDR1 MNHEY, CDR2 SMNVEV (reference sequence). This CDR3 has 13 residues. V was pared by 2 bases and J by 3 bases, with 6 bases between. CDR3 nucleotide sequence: TGTGCCAGCAGTTTAATCCGGACAGATACGCAGTATTTT. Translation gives CASSLIRTDTQYF.

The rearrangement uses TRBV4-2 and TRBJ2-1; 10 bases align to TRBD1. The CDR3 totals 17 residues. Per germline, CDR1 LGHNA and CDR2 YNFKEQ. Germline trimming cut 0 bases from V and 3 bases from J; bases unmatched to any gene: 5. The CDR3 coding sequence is TGTGCCAGCAGCCAAGATCTCGGGACAGGGGTCTACAATGAGCAGTTCTTC. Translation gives CASSQDLGTGVYNEQFF.

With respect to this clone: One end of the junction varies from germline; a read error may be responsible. The CDR3 reads CASRLSPDRGASVSYEQYF. For the CDR3, the DNA is TGTGCTAGCAGGCTATCCCCGGACAGGGGGGCGTCGGTCTCCTACGAGCAGTACTTC. This rearrangement joins TRBV7-7 to TRBJ2-7; the match to TRBD1 covers 10 bases. This CDR3 is 19 amino acids long. From germline, CDR1 is SSHAT and CDR2 FNYEAQ (reference sequence).